One sample yielded the 11 T cell receptor beta chains listed below, sequenced in a study of T cells in Graves' hyperthyroidism and ophthalmopathy. Amplified TCR beta CDR3 regions derived from RNA transcripts. The HTBI set primed first-round TCR CDR3 RT-PCR. MiXCR was run by TCRdb on the multiplex PCR reads, yielding one entry per CDR3 protein. This table has around 350,000 distinct CDR3 sequences, around 15% appearing once. Sequenced: blood. All receptors come from a woman in her fifties or sixties with Graves' ophthalmopathy.

This chain links TRBV29-1 with TRBJ2-7; the D gene is possibly TRBD1 (6 bases). Trimming cost V 4 bases and J 9 bases, with 22 bases left between them. The CDR3 is 14 amino acids. Germline CDR1 SQVTM, CDR2 ANQGSEA. CDR3 in amino acids: CSVGGGQYDPGQYF. Written as DNA, the CDR3 is TGCAGCGTTGGGGGCGGACAGTACGATCCTGGGCAGTACTTC.

This clonotype was counted ten times or more. The CDR3 bases are TGTGCCAGCAGTTATCCTAGCGGGAGGGACCAAGAGACCCAGTACTTC. Translation: CASSYPSGRDQETQYF. This chain uses TRBV28 with TRBJ2-5; 12 bases are shared with TRBD2. The CDR3 is made up of 16 amino acids. Germline V gives CDR1 MDHEN, CDR2 SYDVKM. V gave up 4 bases and J gave up 0 bases; unmatched junction bases: 3.

Many counts were recorded for this clonotype. This chain links TRBV7-2 with TRBJ2-3; 9 bases are shared with TRBD2. V dropped 0 bases and J dropped 3; count of bases not matched to a gene: 7. This CDR3 has 17 amino acids. CDR1 and CDR2 (germline): SGHTA, FQGNSA. Here the CDR3 DNA reads TGTGCCAGCAGCTTAGCGCAGGGTCTAGCGGGAACAGATACGCAGTATTTT. This sequence encodes CASSLAQGLAGTDTQYF.

This clonotype was seen ten or more times. The chain recombines TRBV20-1 with TRBJ2-1; D ambiguous. V was pared by 0 bases and J by 1 base, with 16 bases between. The CDR3 runs to 17 residues. Looked up from germline, CDR1 is DFQATT and CDR2 is SNEGSKA (reference sequence). The CDR3 region is CSARDWSRGLSYNEQFF. As DNA, the CDR3 is TGCAGTGCTAGAGATTGGTCCCGCGGATTGTCCTACAATGAGCAGTTCTTC.

At least ten counts were recorded for this clonotype. The chain links TRBV28 to TRBJ2-1, with 9 bases identical to TRBD1. The CDR3 sequence is 15 residues long. Germline V CDR1 and CDR2: MDHEN, SYDVKM. V lost 4 bases and J lost 8; bases outside the gene matches: 9. The CDR3 sequence: CASSSPGQGRDEQFF. DNA of the CDR3: TGTGCCAGCAGTTCTCCGGGACAGGGTCGGGATGAGCAGTTCTTC.

This clonotype was recorded many times. V and J are TRBV4-1 and TRBJ2-7; TRBD2 agrees at 7 bases. Germline CDR1 is MGHRA and CDR2 is YSYEKL. The CDR3 length is 16 residues. After removal of 4 bases from V and 2 bases from J, the junction contained 11 bases not matched to a gene. CDR3 residues: CASSPTLRERPYEQYF. The CDR3 nucleotides are TGCGCCAGCAGCCCGACTCTGCGGGAGAGGCCCTACGAGCAGTACTTC.

This clonotype has at least ten counts. The chain couples TRBV18 to TRBJ2-7, with 8 bases identical to TRBD2. CDR3 length: 16 amino acids. V gave up 2 bases and J gave up 0 bases; unmatched junction bases: 6. Germline loops: CDR1 KGHSH, CDR2 LQKENI. The chain's CDR3 is CASSPYGGASSYEQYF. The CDR3 DNA is TGTGCCAGCTCACCATACGGGGGGGCAAGCTCCTACGAGCAGTACTTC.

The sample holds many counts of this clonotype. J is TRBJ1-2 and V is TRBV6-2 or TRBV6-3, with 12 bases aligning to TRBD1. Germline V CDR1 and CDR2: MNHEY, SVGEGT. Losses at the gene ends were 0 bases for V and 0 bases for J; bases not matched to a gene: 8. The CDR3 spans 19 residues. DNA of the CDR3: TGTGCCAGCAGTTACTCGAGTATGGGACAGGGGGCTTCTAACTATGGCTACACCTTC. This encodes CASSYSSMGQGASNYGYTF.

This clonotype was detected many times. The chain recombines TRBV30 with TRBJ1-2; TRBD1 agrees at 8 bases. The V segment lost 0 bases and the J segment 7 bases; nucleotides outside the gene matches: 10. Germline V gene data show CDR1 as GTSNPN and CDR2 as SVGIG (reference sequence). This CDR3 is built from 15 residues. CDR3 loop: CAWSVPGQASGGYTF. The DNA of the CDR3 is TGTGCCTGGAGTGTTCCGGGACAGGCGTCAGGTGGCTACACCTTC.

This clonotype was counted ten times or more. The rearrangement links TRBV5-1 to TRBJ2-3; perhaps TRBD1 as D (6 bases). Between the trimmed V and J ends, which lost 2 bases and 6 bases, there was a span of 16 bases. Germline V gene data show CDR1 as SGHRS and CDR2 as YFSETQ. CDR3 length: 15 amino acids. The CDR3 DNA sequence: TGCGCCAGCAGCTTACAGGGTATCTTAGGGGATACGCAGTATTTT. Its protein is CASSLQGILGDTQYF.

The chain combines TRBV3-1 with TRBJ2-5; 7 bases are a match to TRBD2. The CDR3 loop spans 13 amino acids. The V gene's germline CDR1 is LGHDT and CDR2 YNNKEL (reference sequence). Trimming cost V 8 bases and J 7 bases; bases outside gene matches: 10. CDR3: CASAFSGRGTQYF. The CDR3 DNA sequence: TGTGCCAGCGCCTTTAGCGGGCGGGGGACCCAGTACTTC.